This T cell receptor (beta chain) originates from a study of T cell clones after liver transplantation. The assay was immunoSEQ multiplex PCR, and TCRdb's table has in-frame clones only and misses some. In the table there are roughly 120,000 clones, less than 95% of which are singletons. The specimen was CD4+ T cells from blood, collected 12 months after liver transplant. The receptor comes from a human patient who received a liver transplant. Some T cells may possibly be graft donor cells.

The CDR3 reads CASRPDDRGAPTTNEKLFF. The CDR3 DNA reads TGTGCCAGCAGACCGGATGACAGGGGCGCCCCTACAACTAATGAAAAACTGTTTTTT. The chain recombines TRBV27 with TRBJ1-4; 8 bases align to TRBD1. Germline V gives CDR1 MNHEY, CDR2 SMNVEV (reference sequence). This CDR3 region has 19 residues. V gave up 6 bases and J gave up 0 bases; unmatched junction bases: 15.